The rows below give T cell receptor beta chains drawn from one sample of a study of T cell responses to AZD1222 COVID-19 vaccine. The protocol was immunoSEQ multiplex PCR, while the TCRdb copy is restricted to in-frame clones and leaves out a portion. Of about 130,000 clones listed, about 88% are singletons. Sequencing was performed on peripheral blood, taken 28 days after the second AZD1222 dose. Every receptor here comes from an adult who received the AZD1222 COVID-19 vaccine. Both conserved end residues are part of each CDR3. Rows may omit the clone size; those that give it use once, few, many or a size class.

J,V,length,size,CDR3
TRBJ1-4,TRBV27,16,NA,CATAARAGWTNEKLFF
TRBJ1-2,TRBV19,12,once,CASSPGSYGYTF
TRBJ1-2,TRBV5-1,14,NA,CASSLGTVSYGYTF
TRBJ1-1,TRBV9,12,NA,CASSVGGTEAFF
TRBJ1-2,TRBV7-2,15,NA,CASSLQLTTFYGYTF
TRBJ2-2,TRBV24-1,15,NA,CATSDLSTGAGELFF
TRBJ2-5,TRBV30,10,NA,CAWGEETQYF
TRBJ2-4,TRBV4-3,16,NA,CASSDWTGGPRNIQYF
TRBJ1-1,TRBV2,14,NA,CASQVGGLNTEAFF
TRBJ1-2,TRBV5-8,14,NA,CASQDRAANYGYTF
TRBJ2-4,TRBV29-1,14,NA,CSVRGLLADDIQYF
TRBJ2-1,TRBV27,18,NA,CASSLLPPSESSYNEQFF
TRBJ2-2,TRBV7-2,14,NA,CASSPGLLTGELFF
TRBJ1-5,TRBV19,15,NA,CASSTTGTIDQPQHF
TRBJ1-5,TRBV30,15,few,CAWSSGADPNQPQHF
TRBJ1-4,TRBV10-3,14,NA,CAISARQGIEKLFF
TRBJ2-4,TRBV6-1,13,NA,CASSEVWGTEQYF
TRBJ1-5,TRBV3-1/TRBV3-2,15,NA,CASSLAGTGYQPQHF
TRBJ1-6,TRBV2,14,NA,CASKTDRVWSPLHF
TRBJ1-2,TRBV28,12,NA,CATLDSLVGYTF
TRBJ1-5,TRBV5-8,14,NA,CASSSLWGHQPQHF
TRBJ2-3,TRBV11-3,15,NA,CASSLEGQGVDTQYF
TRBJ1-2,TRBV6-5,15,NA,CASSYSGTGGYGYTF
TRBJ2-5,TRBV6-5,12,NA,CASSLGKETQYF
TRBJ1-2,TRBV6-2/TRBV6-3,16,NA,CASSPGPRAIGYGYTF
TRBJ1-2,TRBV7-2,16,NA,CASSPGQAPTNYGYTF
TRBJ2-5,TRBV19,13,NA,CASSTGSQETQYF
TRBJ1-2,TRBV4-1,16,NA,CASSQDVEGFGYGYTF
TRBJ1-1,TRBV6-6,12,NA,CASSYTSGEAFF
TRBJ2-4,TRBV6-2/TRBV6-3,17,NA,CASSSGLAGVGIDIQYF
TRBJ1-2,TRBV2,14,once,CASLWTGGFGGYTF
TRBJ2-3,TRBV6-4,13,NA,CASRSTGTDTQYF
TRBJ2-7,TRBV7-2,15,once,CASSSDRGGSYEQYF
TRBJ1-6,TRBV6-5,12,NA,CASRRGESPLHF
TRBJ2-5,TRBV5-1,13,NA,CASSLATQETQYF
TRBJ2-1,TRBV11-2,14,NA,CASSVPAGTSEQFF
TRBJ1-1,TRBV2,14,few,CASSPDRGYTEAFF
TRBJ2-7,TRBV18,13,once,CASSPPGSDEQYF
TRBJ2-3,TRBV4-1,17,NA,CASSLDRASTSTDTQYF
TRBJ1-1,TRBV7-9,15,NA,CASSLEGSMNTEAFF
TRBJ1-1,TRBV12-3/TRBV12-4,12,once,CASSWRRSEAFF
TRBJ1-2,TRBV27,14,NA,CASSFRQPTNGYTF